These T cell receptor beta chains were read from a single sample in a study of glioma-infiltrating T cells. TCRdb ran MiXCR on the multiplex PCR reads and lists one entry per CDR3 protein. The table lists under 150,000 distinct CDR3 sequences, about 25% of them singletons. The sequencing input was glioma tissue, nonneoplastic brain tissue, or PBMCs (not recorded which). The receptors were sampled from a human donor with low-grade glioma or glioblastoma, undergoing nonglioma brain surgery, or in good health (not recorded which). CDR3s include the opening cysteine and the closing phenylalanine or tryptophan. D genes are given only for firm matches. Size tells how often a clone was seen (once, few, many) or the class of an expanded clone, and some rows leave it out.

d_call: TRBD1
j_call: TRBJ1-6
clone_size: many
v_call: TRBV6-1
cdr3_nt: TGTGCCAGCATCGATCCGGGACAGGGAAAAAATTCACCCCTCCACTTT
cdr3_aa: CASIDPGQGKNSPLHF

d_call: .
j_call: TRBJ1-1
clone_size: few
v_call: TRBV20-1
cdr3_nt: TGCAGTGCCAAAGCCCGCGGCACTGAAGCTTTCTTT
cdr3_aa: CSAKARGTEAFF

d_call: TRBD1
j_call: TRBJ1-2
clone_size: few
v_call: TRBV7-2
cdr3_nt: TGTGCCAGCAGCTTCACCGGGACAGGGAATGGCTACACCTTC
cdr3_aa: CASSFTGTGNGYTF

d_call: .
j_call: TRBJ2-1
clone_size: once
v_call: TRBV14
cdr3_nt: TGTGCCAGCAGCGCACACTTCGGGGCGGCCTCCTACAATGAGCAGTTCTTC
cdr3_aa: CASSAHFGAASYNEQFF

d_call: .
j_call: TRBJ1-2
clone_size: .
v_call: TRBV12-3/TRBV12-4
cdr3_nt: TGTGCCAGCAGCGACAAACGGGGGCTTTTTGGCTACACCTTC
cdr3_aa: CASSDKRGLFGYTF

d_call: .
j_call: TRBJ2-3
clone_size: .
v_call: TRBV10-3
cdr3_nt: TGTGCCATCACGGGGTCGCAGGAAACAGATACGCAGTATTTT
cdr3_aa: CAITGSQETDTQYF

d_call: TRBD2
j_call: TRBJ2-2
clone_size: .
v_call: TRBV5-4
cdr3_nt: TGTGCCAGCAGCTCCGGGGGGAAGAACACCGGGGAGCTGTTTTTT
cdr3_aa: CASSSGGKNTGELFF

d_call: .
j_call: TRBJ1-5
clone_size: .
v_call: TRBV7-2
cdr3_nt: TGTGCCAGCAGCTTTGATCTAGGCAATCAGCCCCAGCATTTT
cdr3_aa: CASSFDLGNQPQHF

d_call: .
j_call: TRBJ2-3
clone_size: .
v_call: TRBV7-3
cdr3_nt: TGTGCCAGCAGCTTACTGGCCCTAAGCACAGATACGCAGTATTTT
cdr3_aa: CASSLLALSTDTQYF

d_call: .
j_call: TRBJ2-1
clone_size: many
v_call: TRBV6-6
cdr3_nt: TGTGCCAGCAGTTACTCGGCAGTGGGGCAGGGTAGGGGGAATGAGCAGTTCTTC
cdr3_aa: CASSYSAVGQGRGNEQFF

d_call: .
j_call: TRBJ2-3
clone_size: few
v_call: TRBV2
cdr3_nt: TGTGCCAGCAGTGAACGTAGGCGGGGCACAGATACGCAGTATTTT
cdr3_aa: CASSERRRGTDTQYF

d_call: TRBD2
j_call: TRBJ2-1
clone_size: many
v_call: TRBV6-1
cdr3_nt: TGTGCCAGCAGCTTTGGGACTAGCGGGGGCTATGAGCAGTTCTTC
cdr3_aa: CASSFGTSGGYEQFF

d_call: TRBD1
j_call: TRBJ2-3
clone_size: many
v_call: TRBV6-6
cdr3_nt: TGTGCCAGCAGTTACTCACAGGGGTTGGACACAGATACGCAGTATTTT
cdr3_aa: CASSYSQGLDTDTQYF

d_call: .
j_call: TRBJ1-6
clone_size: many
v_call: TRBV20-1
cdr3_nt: TGCAGTGCCCCCCCGGGCGGTCGTGGTAATTCACCCCTCCACTTT
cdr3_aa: CSAPPGGRGNSPLHF

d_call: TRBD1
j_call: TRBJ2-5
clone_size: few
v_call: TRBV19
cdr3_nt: TGTGCCAGTACGGGACAGCATTCAGAGACCCAGTACTTC
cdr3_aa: CASTGQHSETQYF